These 20 T cell receptor beta chains were sequenced from one sample in a study of shared clonotypes between healthy human individuals. Only CD45RO-negative cells positively selected for CCR7 counted as naive CD8 cells, so terminally differentiated effector memory CD45RA+ cells were excluded. Some clones are missing from TCRdb's copy, which holds only in-frame ones; the method was immunoSEQ multiplex PCR. The profile shows about 2.1 million clones, approximately 94% of them singletons. Material: naive CD8+ T cells from PBMCs. The receptors come from a man in his late teens or twenties in good health. Some clones in this sample may be carry-over from other donors' samples.

The chain uses TRBV28 and TRBJ1-1; D remains unclear. Germline lookup yields CDR1 MDHEN and CDR2 SYDVKM. This CDR3 is built from 15 residues. The ends were cut back, 7 bases at V and 1 base at J, with 16 bases in the middle. CDR3 loop: CASNLEGLWNTEAFF. In DNA form, the CDR3 reads TGTGCCAGCAATTTGGAGGGTTTATGGAACACTGAAGCTTTCTTT.

The chain recombines TRBV10-3 with TRBJ1-3; D ambiguous. Germline V gene sequence: CDR1 ENHRY, CDR2 SYGVKD. The CDR3 runs 15 residues. Trimming pared 0 bases from V and 7 bases from J, leaving 13 bases between. The CDR3 nucleotides read TGTGCCATCAGTGAGTCGACCCTTAACGGGAACACCATATATTTT. Translation gives CAISESTLNGNTIYF.

J is TRBJ2-3 and V is TRBV5-8; 9 nucleotides align to TRBD2. This CDR3 is built from 14 residues. V shed 4 bases, J shed 6 bases, and the junction held 6 bases outside the gene matches. Germline V gene lookup returns CDR1 SGHTS and CDR2 YDEGEE. As DNA, the CDR3 is TGTGCCAGCAGCCCGGGACTAGCAGAGGATACGCAGTATTTT. The encoded protein is CASSPGLAEDTQYF.

This sequence joins TRBV11-2 and TRBJ2-1; 8 nucleotides align to TRBD2. In germline, CDR1 is SGHAT, CDR2 FQNNGV. V lost 0 bases and J lost 4; bases outside the gene matches: 8. The CDR3 is 17 amino acids. CDR3 in DNA: TGTGCCAGCAGCTTAGATGAGGCTAGCGGGCTTTACAATGAGCAGTTCTTC. This translates into CASSLDEASGLYNEQFF. The full variable domain, its missing parts supplied by reference TRBV11-2 and TRBJ2-1, is EAGVAQSPRYKIIEKRQSVAFWCNPISGHATLYWYQQILGQGPKLLIQFQNNGVVDDSQLPKDRFSAERLKGVDSTLKIQPAKLEDSAVYLCASSLDEASGLYNEQFFGPGTRLTVL.

The J gene is TRBJ2-1, the V gene TRBV5-4; D perhaps matches TRBD2 (6 bases). V lost 4 bases, J lost 4 bases, and 15 bases lay in between. The CDR3 length is 15 residues. Germline V CDR1 and CDR2: SGHNT, YYREEE (reference sequence). CDR3 DNA sequence: TGTGCCAGCAGCCCTATAGCGGACCTTTACAATGAGCAGTTCTTC. Translating gives CASSPIADLYNEQFF.

This chain uses TRBV28 with TRBJ2-1; possible D gene TRBD2, 6 bases. CDR1 is MDHEN, CDR2 SYDVKM, per germline. CDR3 length: 15 residues. The V gene lost 7 bases and the J gene lost 0 bases, with 13 bases spanning the gap. The CDR3 reads CASIRDFSSYNEQFF. CDR3 nucleotide sequence: TGTGCCAGCATTAGGGACTTTAGCTCCTACAATGAGCAGTTCTTC.

CDR3 residues: CASSYSGAASTDTQYF. The CDR3 bases are TGTGCCAGCAGTTACTCAGGGGCCGCTAGCACAGATACGCAGTATTTT. The chain links TRBV6-5 to TRBJ2-3, with D perhaps TRBD1 (5 bases). Trimming cost V 0 bases and J 0 bases, with 10 bases left between them. The germline V gene encodes CDR1 MNHEY and CDR2 SVGAGI. The CDR3 spans 16 residues.

V usage is TRBV27 and J usage is TRBJ1-4, with a weak D call TRBD1 (5 bases). V lost 5 bases, J lost 6 bases, and 16 bases lay in between. In germline, CDR1 is MNHEY, CDR2 SMNVEV (reference sequence). The CDR3 sequence is 15 residues long. The CDR3 loop reads CASSRLRERDEKLFF. The CDR3 DNA reads as TGTGCCAGCAGTAGACTCAGGGAGAGAGATGAAAAACTGTTTTTT.

As for this clone: Other DNA sequences from this sample encode an identical CDR3 as well. The J gene is TRBJ2-7, the V gene TRBV28, with D possibly matching TRBD2 (6 bases). The germline V and J ends were trimmed by 6 bases and 2 bases, with 11 bases remaining between them. This CDR3 spans 13 amino acids. From germline, CDR1 is MDHEN and CDR2 SYDVKM. CDR3 bases: TGTGCCAGCAGCCCCGGGGAGGCCTACGAGCAGTACTTC. Translated, it gives CASSPGEAYEQYF.

The CDR3 sequence is CASTPSAGAVDTQYF. The CDR3 region has the DNA TGTGCCAGCACCCCGTCGGCGGGAGCCGTAGATACGCAGTATTTT. The V gene is TRBV9, the J gene TRBJ2-3, with TRBD2 matching over 7 bases. Losses at the gene ends were 6 bases for V and 5 bases for J; bases not matched to a gene: 12. CDR1 and CDR2 (germline): SGDLS, YYNGEE. The CDR3 runs to 15 residues.

V gene TRBV19 combines with J gene TRBJ2-7, with no clear D. V was clipped by 10 bases and J by 6 bases, with 13 bases between them. This CDR3 has 11 residues. Germline loops: CDR1 LNHDA, CDR2 SQIVND (reference sequence). In DNA form, the CDR3 reads TGTGCCACCACGGGCCAGTCCGAGCAGTACTTC. The encoded protein is CATTGQSEQYF.

The chain employs TRBV9 and TRBJ2-7; the D is unclear. CDR1 and CDR2 from the germline V gene are SGDLS and YYNGEE. V lost 3 bases, J lost 3 bases, and 13 bases lay in between. The CDR3 covers 14 residues. CDR3 amino acids: CASSASISGYEQYF. CDR3 nucleotide sequence: TGTGCCAGCAGCGCCTCGATTTCAGGCTACGAGCAGTACTTC. Full variable domain (missing parts from reference TRBV9 and TRBJ2-7): DSGVTQTPKHLITATGQRVTLRCSPRSGDLSVYWYQQSLDQGLQFLIQYYNGEERAKGNILERFSAQQFPDLHSELNLSSLELGDSALYFCASSASISGYEQYFGPGTRLTVT.

This chain links TRBV10-3 with TRBJ2-7; 7 nucleotides match TRBD2. CDR1 is ENHRY and CDR2 is SYGVKD in the germline V gene. This CDR3 spans 13 amino acids. The V gene end was trimmed by 3 bases and the J gene end by 2 bases; junction bases not matched to a gene: 1. The CDR3 DNA follows: TGTGCCATCAGTGACGGGAGGCCCTACGAGCAGTACTTC. Its translation: CAISDGRPYEQYF.

The chain has TRBV12-5 and TRBJ2-1; D gene unclear. The V end was cut by 0 bases, the J end by 5 bases, with 11 bases between. Germline assignment: CDR1 LGHNT and CDR2 FRNRAP. The CDR3 is made up of 15 amino acids. In DNA, the CDR3 is TGTGCTAGTGGTTTGGTACCATCCACCGACAATGAGCAGTTCTTC. Protein: CASGLVPSTDNEQFF. Full variable domain (outside the CDR3, taken from reference TRBV12-5 and TRBJ2-1): DARVTQTPRHKVTEMGQEVTMRCQPILGHNTVFWYRQTMMQGLELLAYFRNRAPLDDSGMPKDRFSAEMPDATLATLKIQPSEPRDSAVYFCASGLVPSTDNEQFFGPGTRLTVL.

This sequence joins TRBV28 and TRBJ1-1, with 7 bases aligning to TRBD1. The CDR3 consists of 14 residues. Unmatched junction bases numbered 9, after V lost 3 bases and J lost 8 bases. Germline-derived CDR1 and CDR2 are MDHEN and SYDVKM. The CDR3 coding sequence is TGTGCCAGCAGTTTGCCTCGACAGGGACCCGAAGCTTTCTTT. Protein sequence: CASSLPRQGPEAFF.

The CDR3 nucleotides read TGTGCCAGCAGCTCCCCGCAGGAGGGACGCAGCACAGATACGCAGTATTTT. Protein product: CASSSPQEGRSTDTQYF. The J gene is TRBJ2-3, the V gene TRBV7-6; maybe TRBD2 (6 bases). V was clipped by 4 bases and J by 0 bases, with 17 bases between them. Germline V gives CDR1 SGHVS, CDR2 FNYEAQ. This CDR3 region has 17 residues.

The rearrangement links TRBV4-3 to TRBJ2-7, with D unresolved. V shed 0 bases and J shed 0 bases, with 9 bases lying between them. The germline V gene has CDR1 LGHNA and CDR2 YSLEER. This CDR3 is built from 15 residues. This chain's CDR3 is CASSQEPASSYEQYF. The CDR3 DNA sequence: TGCGCCAGCAGCCAAGAACCGGCTAGCTCCTACGAGCAGTACTTC.

The chain links TRBV6-1 to TRBJ2-4; D may be TRBD1 (5 bases). The CDR3 is 14 residues long. Germline assignment: CDR1 MNHNS and CDR2 SASEGT. V shed 10 bases and J shed 1 base, with 14 bases lying between them. Here the CDR3 reads CATWGEWAKNIQYF. The CDR3 nucleotides read TGTGCCACCTGGGGCGAGTGGGCCAAAAACATTCAGTACTTC.

This chain links TRBV27 with TRBJ1-5; the D is unclear. CDR3 length: 16 residues. The V gene lost 0 bases and the J gene lost 0 bases, with 9 bases spanning the gap. CDR1 and CDR2 from the germline V gene are MNHEY and SMNVEV (reference sequence). CDR3 nucleotides: TGTGCCAGCAGTTTATCGCTGAAGGCTAGCAATCAGCCCCAGCATTTT. It encodes CASSLSLKASNQPQHF.

The rearrangement links TRBV19 to TRBJ1-5; D uncertain. Germline V gene sequence: CDR1 LNHDA, CDR2 SQIVND (reference sequence). The CDR3 contains 15 residues. Trimming shortened V by 7 bases and J by 2 bases, and 15 bases separated the two germline ends. For the CDR3, the DNA is TGTGCCAGTACCGATGGGGTGCTTGGCAATCAGCCCCAGCATTTT. It codes for CASTDGVLGNQPQHF.